This TCR beta chain stems from a study of monozygotic twins with inflammatory bowel disease. Germline values: CDR1 DFQATT, CDR2 SNEGSKA (reference sequence). There are 13 residues in the CDR3. TCRdb re-called the 5' RACE reads; one entry per CDR3 protein, DNA not given. The sample has about 110,000 distinct CDR3 sequences, and its top ten clones hold roughly an eighth. The chain is built from TRBV20-1 and TRBJ2-5. Material for sequencing was blood. This TCR was sampled from a human donor with ulcerative colitis or Crohn's disease, or a healthy co-twin of an affected twin (not recorded which). The CDR3 reads CSARGVIQETQYF.